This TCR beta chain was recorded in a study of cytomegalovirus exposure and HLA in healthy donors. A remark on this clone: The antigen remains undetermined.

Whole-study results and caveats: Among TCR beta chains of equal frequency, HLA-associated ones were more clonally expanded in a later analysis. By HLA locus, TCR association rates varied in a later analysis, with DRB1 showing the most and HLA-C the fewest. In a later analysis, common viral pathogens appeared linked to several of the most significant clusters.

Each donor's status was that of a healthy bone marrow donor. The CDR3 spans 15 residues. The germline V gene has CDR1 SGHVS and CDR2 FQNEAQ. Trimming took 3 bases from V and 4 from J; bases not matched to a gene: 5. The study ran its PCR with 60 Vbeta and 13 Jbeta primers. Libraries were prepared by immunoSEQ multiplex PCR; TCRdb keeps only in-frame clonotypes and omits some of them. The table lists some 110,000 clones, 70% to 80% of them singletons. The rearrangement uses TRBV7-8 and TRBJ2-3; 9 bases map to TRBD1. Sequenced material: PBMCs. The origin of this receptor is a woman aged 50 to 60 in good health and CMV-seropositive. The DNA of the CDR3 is TGTGCCAGCAGCTTCTGGGGACAGGGCTCAGATACGCAGTATTTT. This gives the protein CASSFWGQGSDTQYF.